The rows below give T cell receptor beta chains drawn from one sample of a study of shared clonotypes between healthy human individuals. The method was immunoSEQ multiplex PCR; TCRdb's version includes in-frame clones alone and lacks a portion of them. In the table there are under 2.5 million clones, roughly 90% of which are singletons. The sequencing sample was made of naive CD4+ T cells from PBMCs. All receptors derive from a man aged 18 to 35 in good health. Some clones in this sample may be carry-over from other donors' samples. Each CDR3 is given with its conserved first and last residue. Fields, in order: D gene, J gene, V gene, clone size, CDR3 DNA, CDR3 protein. A D gene is named only where the DNA matches it firmly. Clone size is shown for a subset of rows, as once, few, many or a class of expanded clone.

D: TRBD1; J: TRBJ2-2; V: TRBV5-4; size: .; DNA: TGTGCCAGCAGTTCACAGGGGTCGGCCGGGGAGCTGTTTTTT; CDR3: CASSSQGSAGELFF
D: TRBD2; J: TRBJ2-3; V: TRBV7-8; size: .; DNA: TGTGCCAGCAACTTTGGGGGGGGAACCACAGATACGCAGTATTTT; CDR3: CASNFGGGTTDTQYF
D: .; J: TRBJ2-5; V: TRBV7-2; size: .; DNA: TGTGCAGTATCCCTCTCGGGGGAGACCCAGTACTTC; CDR3: CAVSLSGETQYF
D: TRBD1; J: TRBJ1-2; V: TRBV5-5; size: .; DNA: TGTGCCAGCAGCTTGACAGGGACAGGAGACTATGGCTACACCTTC; CDR3: CASSLTGTGDYGYTF
D: .; J: TRBJ1-5; V: TRBV28; size: few; DNA: TGTGCCAGCCGCCCCTATAATAGCAATCAGCCCCAGCATTTT; CDR3: CASRPYNSNQPQHF
D: TRBD2; J: TRBJ2-3; V: TRBV29-1; size: .; DNA: TGCAGCGTTGCCGCGACTAGCGCCCTCACAGATACGCAGTATTTT; CDR3: CSVAATSALTDTQYF
D: .; J: TRBJ2-3; V: TRBV6-5; size: .; DNA: TGTGCCAGCAGCCACACCAGGAGCTCCACAGATACGCAGTATTTT; CDR3: CASSHTRSSTDTQYF
D: .; J: TRBJ2-2; V: TRBV5-1; size: .; DNA: TGCGCCAGCAGCCCGACAGAGTCGAACACCGGGGAGCTGTTTTTT; CDR3: CASSPTESNTGELFF
D: TRBD1; J: TRBJ1-4; V: TRBV18; size: .; DNA: TGTGCCAGCTCTCACGGGACAGGGGAAGAAAAACTGTTTTTT; CDR3: CASSHGTGEEKLFF
D: .; J: TRBJ2-3; V: TRBV29-1; size: .; DNA: TGCAGCGTTCCCACCCAGGGTCCAGATACGCAGTATTTT; CDR3: CSVPTQGPDTQYF
D: TRBD2; J: TRBJ2-7; V: TRBV2; size: .; DNA: TGTGCCAGCTCTAGCGGGAGAAGGGCTGTCGAGCAGTACTTC; CDR3: CASSSGRRAVEQYF
D: TRBD2; J: TRBJ2-7; V: TRBV19; size: .; DNA: TGTGCCAGTAGTGCTAGCGGGAGGTTTTACGAGCAGTACTTC; CDR3: CASSASGRFYEQYF
D: .; J: TRBJ2-1; V: TRBV27; size: .; DNA: TGTGCCAGCAAGGCACGATCGCGGGAGCAGTTCTTC; CDR3: CASKARSREQFF
D: .; J: TRBJ1-5; V: TRBV6-6; size: once; DNA: TGTGCCAGCAGTTACGGGGATCAGCCCCAGCATTTT; CDR3: CASSYGDQPQHF
D: TRBD1; J: TRBJ2-1; V: TRBV29-1; size: .; DNA: TGCAGCGTGGACTGGGGACAGGGATACAATGAGCAGTTCTTC; CDR3: CSVDWGQGYNEQFF
D: TRBD1; J: TRBJ2-1; V: TRBV5-8; size: .; DNA: TGTGCCAGCAGCAAACCGGGACAGGGGATCAATGAGCAGTTCTTC; CDR3: CASSKPGQGINEQFF
D: .; J: TRBJ1-2; V: TRBV7-2; size: .; DNA: TGTGCCAGCAGCTTAGGGGTCCGATTAGGGTACACCTTC; CDR3: CASSLGVRLGYTF
D: TRBD2; J: TRBJ2-2; V: TRBV28; size: .; DNA: TGTGCCAGCAGTCATTCGCGGGGGTCCACCGGGGAGCTGTTTTTT; CDR3: CASSHSRGSTGELFF
D: .; J: TRBJ2-3; V: TRBV7-9; size: .; DNA: TGTGCCAGCAGCCCATACACAGATACGCAGTATTTT; CDR3: CASSPYTDTQYF
D: .; J: TRBJ2-7; V: TRBV4-1; size: .; DNA: TGCGCCAGCAGTCATCCAGGGACACCGTACGAGCAGTACTTC; CDR3: CASSHPGTPYEQYF
D: .; J: TRBJ1-2; V: TRBV5-5; size: .; DNA: TGTGCCAGCAGCTTCTCCTCGACTCAGGGGTATGGCTACACCTTC; CDR3: CASSFSSTQGYGYTF
D: .; J: TRBJ1-4; V: TRBV27; size: .; DNA: TGTGCCAGCAGTTTGGGGGGGCGAGCTGAAAAACTGTTTTTT; CDR3: CASSLGGRAEKLFF
D: .; J: TRBJ1-2; V: TRBV6-4; size: .; DNA: TGTGCCAGCAGGGATCGAAGTCAAAACTATGGCTACACCTTC; CDR3: CASRDRSQNYGYTF
D: .; J: TRBJ2-5; V: TRBV15; size: .; DNA: TGTGCCACCAGCAGTACGACCGCGTACCAAGAGACCCAGTACTTC; CDR3: CATSSTTAYQETQYF
D: TRBD2; J: TRBJ2-3; V: TRBV7-9; size: .; DNA: TGTGCCAGCTGCGAAGCGGGACGCACAGATACGCAGTATTTT; CDR3: CASCEAGRTDTQYF
D: .; J: TRBJ2-5; V: TRBV10-3; size: .; DNA: TGTGCCATCAGCGACCCGACCTCCGGACGGGCCGAAGAGACCCAGTACTTC; CDR3: CAISDPTSGRAEETQYF
D: TRBD1; J: TRBJ1-4; V: TRBV4-2; size: once; DNA: TGTGCCAGCAGCCAAGATAGAGGGCCAGGGGGTAGGGCGAGTGAAAAACTGTTTTTT; CDR3: CASSQDRGPGGRASEKLFF
D: TRBD1; J: TRBJ2-5; V: TRBV5-1; size: .; DNA: TGCGCCAGCAGCTTGGTTGGACAGGGGGCGAAGACCCAGTACTTC; CDR3: CASSLVGQGAKTQYF
D: .; J: TRBJ2-1; V: TRBV4-3; size: once; DNA: TGCGCCAGCAGCCAAGAAGTATTCGTACCTTACAATGAGCAGTTCTTC; CDR3: CASSQEVFVPYNEQFF
D: .; J: TRBJ2-1; V: TRBV29-1; size: .; DNA: TGCAGCGGGGTTCGGCCGACCGCCTACAATGAGCAGTTCTTC; CDR3: CSGVRPTAYNEQFF
D: TRBD2; J: TRBJ2-7; V: TRBV28; size: .; DNA: TGTGCCAGCAGTTTGCGGGGGGTGACCCCCACCTACGAGCAGTACTTC; CDR3: CASSLRGVTPTYEQYF
D: .; J: TRBJ1-1; V: TRBV28; size: few; DNA: TGTGCCAGCAGCCCCGGTTCACAGGCGTGGACTGAAGCTTTCTTT; CDR3: CASSPGSQAWTEAFF
D: .; J: TRBJ2-6; V: TRBV5-6; size: .; DNA: TGTGCCAGCAGCTTGTTCAGGGCTGGGGCCAACGTCCTGACTTTC; CDR3: CASSLFRAGANVLTF
D: .; J: TRBJ1-4; V: TRBV4-1; size: .; DNA: TGCGCCAGCAGGCGACCCGGAGGGGGGAGTGAAAAACTGTTTTTT; CDR3: CASRRPGGGSEKLFF
D: TRBD1; J: TRBJ1-1; V: TRBV5-1; size: .; DNA: TGCGCCAGCAGCCCGAGGGACAGGCAAACTGAAGCTTTCTTT; CDR3: CASSPRDRQTEAFF
D: .; J: TRBJ2-3; V: TRBV5-1; size: .; DNA: TGCGCCAGCAGCTTGGGGTTGGGCACAGATACGCAGTATTTT; CDR3: CASSLGLGTDTQYF
D: .; J: TRBJ1-2; V: TRBV5-1; size: .; DNA: TGCGCCAGCAGCACAACAGCTACGAACTATGGCTACACCTTC; CDR3: CASSTTATNYGYTF
D: .; J: TRBJ1-1; V: TRBV6-5; size: .; DNA: TGTGCCAGCAGTTACTCGCCAGGGTGGGGCACTGAAGCTTTCTTT; CDR3: CASSYSPGWGTEAFF
D: .; J: TRBJ2-3; V: TRBV7-2; size: .; DNA: TGTGCCAGCAGCTATCGTCGGGCTAGCAGTCGCGTGGTCGCAGATACGCAGTATTTT; CDR3: CASSYRRASSRVVADTQYF
D: .; J: TRBJ2-7; V: TRBV4-2; size: .; DNA: TGTGCCAGCAGCCGGTCAGGGGCTAGCGGAGCCTACGAGCAGTACTTC; CDR3: CASSRSGASGAYEQYF
D: TRBD2; J: TRBJ2-1; V: TRBV19; size: .; DNA: TGTGCCAGTAGTATCAAAGGACTAGCGATCAATGAGCAGTTCTTC; CDR3: CASSIKGLAINEQFF
D: TRBD1; J: TRBJ1-4; V: TRBV7-2; size: .; DNA: TGTGCCAGCAGCCAGGGGGGGTTAGCAGGACAGGCCAATGAAAAACTGTTTTTT; CDR3: CASSQGGLAGQANEKLFF
D: .; J: TRBJ2-5; V: TRBV12-2; size: .; DNA: TGTGCAAGTCGCCACCACCATTCCGGGGCACAAGAGACCCAGTACTTC; CDR3: CASRHHHSGAQETQYF
D: TRBD2; J: TRBJ2-7; V: TRBV29-1; size: .; DNA: TGCAGCGTGGCGGCGACTAGCGGACCTGGTCACGAGCAGTACTTC; CDR3: CSVAATSGPGHEQYF
D: .; J: TRBJ2-7; V: TRBV4-1; size: .; DNA: TGCGCCAGCCGTACCTTGACAGGAAACTACGAGCAGTACTTC; CDR3: CASRTLTGNYEQYF
D: TRBD2; J: TRBJ2-3; V: TRBV5-1; size: .; DNA: TGCGCCAGCAGCAAACGAACTAGCGGGGTTAGCACAGATACGCAGTATTTT; CDR3: CASSKRTSGVSTDTQYF
D: .; J: TRBJ2-7; V: TRBV6-6; size: .; DNA: TGTGCCAGCGGGAAGCCGGGACGACCCTACGAGCAGTACTTC; CDR3: CASGKPGRPYEQYF
D: TRBD2; J: TRBJ2-5; V: TRBV2; size: .; DNA: TGTGCCAGCAGTGAACTAGCGGTGGGGAAAGAGACCCAGTACTTC; CDR3: CASSELAVGKETQYF
D: .; J: TRBJ1-1; V: TRBV5-6; size: .; DNA: TGTGCCAGCAGCTTGGAAAGGGCCCCTGAAGCTTTCTTT; CDR3: CASSLERAPEAFF
D: .; J: TRBJ1-2; V: TRBV6-1; size: .; DNA: TGTGCCAGCAGGCAGAACCTGATCAACTATGGCTACACCTTC; CDR3: CASRQNLINYGYTF
D: TRBD1; J: TRBJ1-2; V: TRBV5-4; size: .; DNA: TGTGCCAGCAGCTTCCAGGGGGCGGACTATGGCTACACCTTC; CDR3: CASSFQGADYGYTF
D: .; J: TRBJ1-3; V: TRBV4-1; size: .; DNA: TGCGCCAGCAGCCAAGGAGGGGCGCGGGGAGCCTCTGGAAACACCATATATTTT; CDR3: CASSQGGARGASGNTIYF
D: .; J: TRBJ1-2; V: TRBV6-6; size: .; DNA: TGTGCCAGCAGTTACTCGGAGGCCAGGGACCATGGCTACACCTTC; CDR3: CASSYSEARDHGYTF
D: TRBD1; J: TRBJ1-4; V: TRBV5-8; size: .; DNA: TGTGCCAGCAGCTTGGGGGGACAGCCTCACGAAAAACTGTTTTTT; CDR3: CASSLGGQPHEKLFF
D: TRBD2; J: TRBJ2-5; V: TRBV5-8; size: once; DNA: TGTGCCAGCAACCAGCGGGAGGCCCCGCGGACCCAGTACTTC; CDR3: CASNQREAPRTQYF
D: TRBD1; J: TRBJ2-5; V: TRBV6-5; size: .; DNA: TGTGCCAGCAGCCAGGGGGCCCAAGAGACCCAGTACTTC; CDR3: CASSQGAQETQYF
D: .; J: TRBJ1-2; V: TRBV2; size: .; DNA: TGTGCCAGCAGTTCCCGACAGAACCCCCTTAACTATGGCTACACCTTC; CDR3: CASSSRQNPLNYGYTF
D: .; J: TRBJ2-5; V: TRBV2; size: .; DNA: TGTGCCAGCAGTGAAGGCGGGGCAGGCCGAAAGACCCAGTACTTC; CDR3: CASSEGGAGRKTQYF
D: .; J: TRBJ1-3; V: TRBV9; size: .; DNA: TGTGCCAGCAGCGAGAGGGGAATGGGAAACACCATATATTTT; CDR3: CASSERGMGNTIYF
D: TRBD1; J: TRBJ2-3; V: TRBV6-4; size: .; DNA: TGTGCCAGCAGTGAACAGGGGGAAGATACGCAGTATTTT; CDR3: CASSEQGEDTQYF